This T cell receptor beta chain was recorded in a study of blood T cell repertoires in COVID-19. Study as a whole: Both acute and convalescent COVID-19 samples were obtained from the United States, Italy and Spain. In each case, the material was cDNA or gDNA derived from T cells, B-cell-depleted T cells, or PBMCs.

This table comes from immunoSEQ multiplex PCR, and its TCRdb copy is limited to in-frame clones, with some not included. In the table there are about 28,000 clones, approximately 88% of which are singletons. Patients from Seattle were sampled longitudinally, starting during active infection. This CDR3 spans 13 amino acids. Germline CDR1 and CDR2: MDHEN and SYDVKM. V lost 6 bases, J lost 9 bases, and 15 bases lay in between. The chain joins TRBV28 to TRBJ2-1, with D perhaps TRBD2 (6 bases). Sample: peripheral blood. The TCR comes from a man in his fifties or sixties with COVID-19, enrolled during active disease. The CDR3 bases are TGTGCCAGCAGGGATAGCGGAACGGGTGAGCAGTTCTTC. It is translated as CASRDSGTGEQFF.